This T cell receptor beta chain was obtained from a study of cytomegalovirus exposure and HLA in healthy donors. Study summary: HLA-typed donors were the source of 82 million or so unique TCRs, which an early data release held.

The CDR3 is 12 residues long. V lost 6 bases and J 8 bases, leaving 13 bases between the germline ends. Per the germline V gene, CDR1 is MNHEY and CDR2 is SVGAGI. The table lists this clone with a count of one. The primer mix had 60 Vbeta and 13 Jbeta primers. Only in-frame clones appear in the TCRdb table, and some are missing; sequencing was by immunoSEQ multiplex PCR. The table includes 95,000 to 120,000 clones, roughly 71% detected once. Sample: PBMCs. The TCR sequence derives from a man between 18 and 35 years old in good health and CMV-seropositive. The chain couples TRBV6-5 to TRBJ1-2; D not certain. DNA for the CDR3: TGTGCCAGCAGATTACTGGCAGGCGGCTACACCTTC. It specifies CASRLLAGGYTF.